The rows below give T cell receptor beta chains drawn from one sample of a study of shared clonotypes between healthy human individuals. Measured with immunoSEQ multiplex PCR; TCRdb has only the in-frame clones, and not every one. This table has roughly 850,000 clones, 96% appearing once. The sample consisted of naive CD8+ T cells sorted from blood. The receptor set was obtained from a man younger than 40 in good health. CDR3s include the opening cysteine and the closing phenylalanine or tryptophan. Each record gives: clone size, V gene, D gene, J gene, CDR3 protein. D genes are given only for firm matches. Only part of the rows carry a size: once, few, many, or a class if the clone is expanded.

abundance: .
v_gene: TRBV4-1
d_gene: .
j_gene: TRBJ1-2
CDR3aa: CASSQDPIGYTF

abundance: .
v_gene: TRBV9
d_gene: .
j_gene: TRBJ2-3
CDR3aa: CASSVEGTQYF

abundance: .
v_gene: TRBV27
d_gene: .
j_gene: TRBJ2-3
CDR3aa: CASSFRRDSTDTQYF

abundance: .
v_gene: TRBV13
d_gene: .
j_gene: TRBJ2-3
CDR3aa: CASSPTPSTDTQYF

abundance: .
v_gene: TRBV7-9
d_gene: TRBD1
j_gene: TRBJ1-1
CDR3aa: CASSAGQGRMNTEAFF

abundance: .
v_gene: TRBV5-4
d_gene: .
j_gene: TRBJ2-3
CDR3aa: CASRPMDRTDTQYF

abundance: .
v_gene: TRBV7-9
d_gene: .
j_gene: TRBJ2-7
CDR3aa: CASSLPEGGVHEQYF

abundance: .
v_gene: TRBV7-6
d_gene: TRBD2
j_gene: TRBJ2-2
CDR3aa: CASSILGTSGTGELFF

abundance: .
v_gene: TRBV19
d_gene: .
j_gene: TRBJ2-7
CDR3aa: CASSEDFTGPDEQYF

abundance: .
v_gene: TRBV11-2
d_gene: TRBD1
j_gene: TRBJ1-1
CDR3aa: CASSLVGQLEAFF

abundance: .
v_gene: TRBV19
d_gene: .
j_gene: TRBJ2-1
CDR3aa: CASSINGYNEQFF

abundance: .
v_gene: TRBV4-1
d_gene: TRBD1
j_gene: TRBJ1-5
CDR3aa: CASSQDRGINQPQHF

abundance: .
v_gene: TRBV2
d_gene: .
j_gene: TRBJ1-2
CDR3aa: CAPREGYTF

abundance: once
v_gene: TRBV13
d_gene: .
j_gene: TRBJ2-7
CDR3aa: CASSLGVTDTYEQYF

abundance: .
v_gene: TRBV7-2
d_gene: TRBD1
j_gene: TRBJ1-4
CDR3aa: CASSLGGQAEKLFF

abundance: .
v_gene: TRBV27
d_gene: TRBD1
j_gene: TRBJ1-2
CDR3aa: CASSSGQNYGYTF

abundance: .
v_gene: TRBV30
d_gene: TRBD1
j_gene: TRBJ1-3
CDR3aa: CAWSAGTGDTIYF

abundance: .
v_gene: TRBV4-1
d_gene: .
j_gene: TRBJ1-1
CDR3aa: CASSQGQLNTEAFF

abundance: .
v_gene: TRBV19
d_gene: .
j_gene: TRBJ1-5
CDR3aa: CASSMTSWPQHF

abundance: .
v_gene: TRBV28
d_gene: .
j_gene: TRBJ1-2
CDR3aa: CASSFERYGYTF

abundance: .
v_gene: TRBV5-4
d_gene: .
j_gene: TRBJ2-3
CDR3aa: CASSLWTARTDTQYF

abundance: .
v_gene: TRBV27
d_gene: .
j_gene: TRBJ2-3
CDR3aa: CASSLLSRARTDTQYF

abundance: .
v_gene: TRBV7-6
d_gene: .
j_gene: TRBJ1-1
CDR3aa: CASGALNTEAFF

abundance: once
v_gene: TRBV30
d_gene: TRBD1
j_gene: TRBJ1-2
CDR3aa: CAWSEGTGERNGYTF

abundance: .
v_gene: TRBV7-9
d_gene: .
j_gene: TRBJ1-2
CDR3aa: CASKPKGQLTPKHYGYTF

abundance: .
v_gene: TRBV5-6
d_gene: .
j_gene: TRBJ2-5
CDR3aa: CASSRGTKTQYF

abundance: once
v_gene: TRBV9
d_gene: .
j_gene: TRBJ1-1
CDR3aa: CASSDGTMNTEAFF

abundance: .
v_gene: TRBV19
d_gene: TRBD1
j_gene: TRBJ1-5
CDR3aa: CASSAGQGANQPQHF

abundance: .
v_gene: TRBV7-9
d_gene: TRBD1
j_gene: TRBJ2-7
CDR3aa: CASSRTGVHEQYF

abundance: .
v_gene: TRBV4-3
d_gene: .
j_gene: TRBJ2-2
CDR3aa: CASSQLRGESTGELFF

abundance: .
v_gene: TRBV6-4
d_gene: .
j_gene: TRBJ2-1
CDR3aa: CASSDSNGLIDEQFF

abundance: once
v_gene: TRBV5-4
d_gene: TRBD2
j_gene: TRBJ2-7
CDR3aa: CASTQGLAGGSSYEQYF

abundance: .
v_gene: TRBV5-1
d_gene: TRBD1
j_gene: TRBJ2-2
CDR3aa: CASSLDGPGEGAVITGELFF

abundance: .
v_gene: TRBV5-6
d_gene: TRBD1
j_gene: TRBJ2-1
CDR3aa: CASSSGQEIYEQFF

abundance: .
v_gene: TRBV13
d_gene: .
j_gene: TRBJ1-5
CDR3aa: CASSLGQESQPQHF